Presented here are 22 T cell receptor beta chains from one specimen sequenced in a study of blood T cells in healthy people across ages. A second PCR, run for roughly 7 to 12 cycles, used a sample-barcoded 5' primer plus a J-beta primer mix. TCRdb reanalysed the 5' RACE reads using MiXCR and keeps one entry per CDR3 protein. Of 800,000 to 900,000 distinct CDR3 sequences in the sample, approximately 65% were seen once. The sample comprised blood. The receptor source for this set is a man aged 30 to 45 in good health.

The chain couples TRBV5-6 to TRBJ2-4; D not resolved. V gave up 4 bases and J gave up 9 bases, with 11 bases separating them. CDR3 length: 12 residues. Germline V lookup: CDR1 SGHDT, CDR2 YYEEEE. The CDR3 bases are TGTGCCAGCAGCGCCTGGGTAGGCATTCAGTACTTC. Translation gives CASSAWVGIQYF.

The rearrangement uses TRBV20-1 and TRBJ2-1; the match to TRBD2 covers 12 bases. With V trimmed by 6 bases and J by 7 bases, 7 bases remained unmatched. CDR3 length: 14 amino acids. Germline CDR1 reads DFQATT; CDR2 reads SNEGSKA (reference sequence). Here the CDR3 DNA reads TGCAGTGCCCCGACTAGCGGGGGAGGGAATGAGCAGTTCTTC. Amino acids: CSAPTSGGGNEQFF.

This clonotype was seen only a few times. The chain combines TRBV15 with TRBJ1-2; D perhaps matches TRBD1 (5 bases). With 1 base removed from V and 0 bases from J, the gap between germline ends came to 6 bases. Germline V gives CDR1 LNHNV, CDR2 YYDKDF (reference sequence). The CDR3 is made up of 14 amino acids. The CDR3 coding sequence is TGTGCCACCAGCAGAGTGACAGCTAACTATGGCTACACCTTC. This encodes CATSRVTANYGYTF.

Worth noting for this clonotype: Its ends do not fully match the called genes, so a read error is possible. CDR3 loop: CSVVDSDEQYF. DNA of the CDR3: TGCAGCGTTGTCGACTCCGACGAGCAGTACTTC. The chain combines TRBV29-1 with TRBJ2-7; the D is unclear. The V gene's germline CDR1 is SQVTM and CDR2 ANQGSEA. This CDR3 region has 11 residues.

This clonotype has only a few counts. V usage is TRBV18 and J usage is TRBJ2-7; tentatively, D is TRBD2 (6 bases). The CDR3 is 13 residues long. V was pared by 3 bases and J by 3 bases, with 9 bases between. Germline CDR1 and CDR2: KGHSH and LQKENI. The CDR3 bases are TGTGCCAGCTCACCGCGGGACTTCTACGAGCAGTACTTC. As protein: CASSPRDFYEQYF.

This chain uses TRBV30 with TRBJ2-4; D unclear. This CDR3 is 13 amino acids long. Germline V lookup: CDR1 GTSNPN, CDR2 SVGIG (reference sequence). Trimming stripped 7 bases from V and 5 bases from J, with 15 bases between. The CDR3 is CASDVGSQNIQYF. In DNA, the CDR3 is TGTGCCTCCGATGTGGGTTCCCAAAACATTCAGTACTTC.

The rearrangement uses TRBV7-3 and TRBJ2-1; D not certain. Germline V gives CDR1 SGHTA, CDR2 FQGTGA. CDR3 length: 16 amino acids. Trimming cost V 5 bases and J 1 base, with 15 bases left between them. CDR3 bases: TGTGCCAGCAGCCCTCCTGGAAGCCGATCCTACAATGAGCAGTTCTTC. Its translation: CASSPPGSRSYNEQFF.

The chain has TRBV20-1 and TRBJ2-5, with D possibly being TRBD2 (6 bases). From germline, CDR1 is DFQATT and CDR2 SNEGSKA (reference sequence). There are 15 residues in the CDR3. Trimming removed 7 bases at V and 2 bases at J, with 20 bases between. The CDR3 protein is CSDGGGGIIQETQYF. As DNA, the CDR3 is TGCAGTGATGGAGGTGGGGGGATAATACAAGAGACCCAGTACTTC.

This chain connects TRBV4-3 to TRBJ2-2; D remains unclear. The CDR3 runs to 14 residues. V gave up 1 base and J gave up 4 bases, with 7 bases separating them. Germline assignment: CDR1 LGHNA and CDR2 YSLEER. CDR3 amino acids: CASSQGVVTGELFF. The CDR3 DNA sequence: TGCGCCAGCAGCCAAGGGGTAGTCACCGGGGAGCTGTTTTTT.

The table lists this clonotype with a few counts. CDR3 DNA: TGCGCCAGCAGCTCTGGAGACGCCGCCTACGAGCAGTACTTC. Translating it yields CASSSGDAAYEQYF. The chain links TRBV5-1 to TRBJ2-7; D is unclear. CDR3 size: 14 residues. CDR1 and CDR2 (germline): SGHRS, YFSETQ. Trimming left V 3 bases short and J 2 bases short, with 12 bases between.

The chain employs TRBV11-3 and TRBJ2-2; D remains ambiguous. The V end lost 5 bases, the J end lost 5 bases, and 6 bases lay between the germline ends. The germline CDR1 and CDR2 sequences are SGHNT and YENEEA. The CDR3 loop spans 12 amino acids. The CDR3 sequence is CASSPATGELFF. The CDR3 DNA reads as TGTGCCAGCAGCCCAGCGACCGGGGAGCTGTTTTTT.

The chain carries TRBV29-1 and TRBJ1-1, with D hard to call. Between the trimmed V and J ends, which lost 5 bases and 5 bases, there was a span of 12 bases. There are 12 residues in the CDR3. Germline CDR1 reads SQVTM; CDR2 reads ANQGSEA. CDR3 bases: TGCAGCGTTAAAAGGGTGGGAACTGAAGCTTTCTTT. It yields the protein CSVKRVGTEAFF.

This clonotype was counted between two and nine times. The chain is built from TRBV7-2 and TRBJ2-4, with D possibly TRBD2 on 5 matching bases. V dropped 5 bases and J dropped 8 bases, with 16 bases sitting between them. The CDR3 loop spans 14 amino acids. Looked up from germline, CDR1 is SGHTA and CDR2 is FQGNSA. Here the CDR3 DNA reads TGTGCCAGCAGCCGTTCCCGGGGTCCGGACATTCAGTACTTC. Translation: CASSRSRGPDIQYF.

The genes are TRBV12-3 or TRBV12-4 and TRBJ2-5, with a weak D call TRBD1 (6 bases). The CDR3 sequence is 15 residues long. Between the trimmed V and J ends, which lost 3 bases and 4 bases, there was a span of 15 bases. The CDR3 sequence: CASSFLQGTRETQYF. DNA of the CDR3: TGTGCCAGCAGTTTTCTACAGGGAACCCGAGAGACCCAGTACTTC.

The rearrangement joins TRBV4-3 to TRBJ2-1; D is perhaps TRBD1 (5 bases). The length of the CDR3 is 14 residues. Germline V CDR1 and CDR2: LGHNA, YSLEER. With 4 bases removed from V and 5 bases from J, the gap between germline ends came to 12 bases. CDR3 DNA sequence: TGCGCCAGCAGCCCAGGGCCGGGCGACAATGAGCAGTTCTTC. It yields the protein CASSPGPGDNEQFF.

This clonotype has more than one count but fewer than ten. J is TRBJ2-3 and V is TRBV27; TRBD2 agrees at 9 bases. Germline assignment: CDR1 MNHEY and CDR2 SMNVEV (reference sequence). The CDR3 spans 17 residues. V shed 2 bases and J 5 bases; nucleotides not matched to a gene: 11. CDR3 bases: TGTGCCAGCAGTTTAAGTCCTAGCGGGGTAAGCGGAGATACGCAGTATTTT. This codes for CASSLSPSGVSGDTQYF.

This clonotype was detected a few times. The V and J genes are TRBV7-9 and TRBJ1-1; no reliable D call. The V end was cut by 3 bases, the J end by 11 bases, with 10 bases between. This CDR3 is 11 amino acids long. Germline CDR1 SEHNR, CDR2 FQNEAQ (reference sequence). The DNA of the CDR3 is TGTGCCAGCAGCTTGCTCGGGAGGGCTTTCTTT. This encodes CASSLLGRAFF.

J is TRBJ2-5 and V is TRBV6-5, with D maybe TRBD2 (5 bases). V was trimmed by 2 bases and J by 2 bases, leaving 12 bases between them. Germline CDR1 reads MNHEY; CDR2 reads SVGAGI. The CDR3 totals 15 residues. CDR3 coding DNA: TGTGCCAGCAGTTACGGGAGCAGGAAACAAGAGACCCAGTACTTC. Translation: CASSYGSRKQETQYF.

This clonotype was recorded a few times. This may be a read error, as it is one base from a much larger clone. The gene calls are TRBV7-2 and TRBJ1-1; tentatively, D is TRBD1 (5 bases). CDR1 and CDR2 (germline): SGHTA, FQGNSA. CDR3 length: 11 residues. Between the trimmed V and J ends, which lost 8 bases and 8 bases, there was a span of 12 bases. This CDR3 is CASGPRTEAFF. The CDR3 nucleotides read TGTGCCAGCGGCCCCCGGACAGAAGCTTTCTTT.

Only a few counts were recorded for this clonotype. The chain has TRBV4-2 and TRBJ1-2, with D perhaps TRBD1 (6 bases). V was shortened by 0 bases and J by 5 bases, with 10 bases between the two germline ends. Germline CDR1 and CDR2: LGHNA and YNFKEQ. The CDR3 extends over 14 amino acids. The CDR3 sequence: CASSQDGQGYGYTF. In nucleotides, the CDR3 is TGTGCCAGCAGCCAAGATGGGCAGGGGTATGGCTACACCTTC.

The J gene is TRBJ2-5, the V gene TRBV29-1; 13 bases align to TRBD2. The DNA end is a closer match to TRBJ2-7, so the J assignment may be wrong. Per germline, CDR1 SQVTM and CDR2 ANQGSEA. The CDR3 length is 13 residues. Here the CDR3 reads CSVPGLAGYEQYF. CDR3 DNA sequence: TGCAGCGTCCCGGGACTAGCGGGGTACGAGCAGTACTTC.

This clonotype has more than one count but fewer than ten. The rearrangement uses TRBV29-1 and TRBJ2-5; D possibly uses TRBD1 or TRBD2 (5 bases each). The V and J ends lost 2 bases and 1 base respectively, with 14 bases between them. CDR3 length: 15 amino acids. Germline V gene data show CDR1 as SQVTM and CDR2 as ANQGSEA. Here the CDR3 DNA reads TGCAGCGTTGAAAAGCAGTGGGGGATCCAAGAGACCCAGTACTTC. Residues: CSVEKQWGIQETQYF.